The clone carrying this TCR beta chain was counted between two and nine times. Its antigen is undetermined. Germline assignment: CDR1 SGHRS and CDR2 YFSETQ. The CDR3 extends over 15 amino acids. With 4 bases removed from V and 7 bases from J, the gap between germline ends came to 15 bases. The entry originates in a study of vaccination effects on CD4 cells after COVID-19. Study details: ViraFEST used viral peptide pools to expand antigen-specific CD4+ T cells before sequencing.

Sequencing was performed with immunoSEQ multiplex PCR; in TCRdb, only in-frame clones are kept and a portion is missing. The sample has 40,000 to 45,000 clones; around 71% are singletons. Researchers isolated CD4+ T cells once roughly ten days of culture had elapsed. Participants were given two doses of BNT162b2 or mRNA-1273 vaccine. The receptor was isolated from a human donor who received a COVID-19 vaccine. This specimen was CD4+ T cells from PBMCs cultured without peptide, taken after COVID-19 vaccination. The chain uses TRBV5-1 and TRBJ1-6; D is undetermined. The chain's CDR3 is CASSPAGSKNSPLHF. CDR3 bases: TGCGCCAGCAGCCCAGCTGGCTCGAAGAATTCACCCCTCCACTTT.